One and the same sample provided the 22 T cell receptor beta chains below, sequenced in a study of blood T cells in healthy people across ages. PCR was performed a second time for about 7 to 12 cycles using a sample-barcoded 5' primer and a J-beta primer mix. TCRdb called the 5' RACE reads again in MiXCR, with one record for every CDR3 protein. The repertoire holds 650,000 to 700,000 distinct CDR3 sequences, with 32% as singletons. What was sequenced was blood. All receptors come from a woman of 80 years or more in good health.

The chain joins TRBV5-1 to TRBJ2-1; TRBD1 matches 8 bases. In germline, CDR1 is SGHRS, CDR2 YFSETQ. This CDR3 contains 16 residues. V gave up 0 bases and J gave up 3 bases; unmatched junction bases: 5. The CDR3: CASSLAGQGFYNEQFF. CDR3 nucleotide sequence: TGCGCCAGCAGCTTGGCAGGACAGGGTTTCTACAATGAGCAGTTCTTC.

There are many counts of this clonotype. The chain recombines TRBV6-4 with TRBJ2-3; 9 nucleotides match TRBD2. The germline gives CDR1 MRHNA, CDR2 SNTAGT. This CDR3 contains 15 residues. Trimming cost V 0 bases and J 3 bases; bases outside gene matches: 1. The CDR3 protein is CASSDSSGRTDTQYF. The CDR3 nucleotides read TGTGCCAGCAGTGACTCCAGCGGGAGGACAGATACGCAGTATTTT.

This clonotype appeared many times. V and J are TRBV27 and TRBJ2-7, with 7 bases that match TRBD1. The CDR3 is made up of 16 amino acids. The ends lost 5 bases at V and 1 base at J; junction bases unmatched: 11. The germline CDR1 and CDR2 sequences are MNHEY and SMNVEV (reference sequence). The CDR3 loop reads CASSPRTGHPSYEQYF. The CDR3, as DNA: TGTGCCAGCAGTCCCCGGACAGGTCATCCTTCCTACGAGCAGTACTTC.

This clonotype was observed many times. The chain employs TRBV3-1 and TRBJ2-6; possibly TRBD2 for D (7 bases). From germline, CDR1 is LGHDT and CDR2 YNNKEL (reference sequence). V lost 4 bases and J lost 2, with 12 bases in between. CDR3 length: 16 residues. The CDR3 bases are TGTGCCAGCAGCCGGGGGGGGGCAGCTGGGGCCAACGTCCTGACTTTC. It codes for CASSRGGAAGANVLTF. Together with reference TRBV3-1 and TRBJ2-6, the CDR3 gives the full variable domain: DTAVSQTPKYLVTQMGNDKSIKCEQNLGHDTMYWYKQDSKKFLKIMFSYNNKELIINETVPNRFSPKSPDKAHLNLHINSLELGDSAVYFCASSRGGAAGANVLTFGAGSRLTVL.

At least ten counts were recorded for this clonotype. This sequence joins TRBV28 and TRBJ2-2; D is uncertain. The germline V gene encodes CDR1 MDHEN and CDR2 SYDVKM. This CDR3 spans 13 amino acids. V dropped 5 bases and J dropped 2 bases, with 6 bases sitting between them. Written as DNA, the CDR3 is TGTGCCAGCAGTCCCCAAAACACCGGGGAGCTGTTTTTT. Translation gives CASSPQNTGELFF.

This clonotype was detected many times. V is TRBV11-2 and J is TRBJ2-5; 8 bases map to TRBD2. The CDR3 loop spans 13 amino acids. Germline V gene lookup returns CDR1 SGHAT and CDR2 FQNNGV. V shed 5 bases, J shed 4 bases, and the junction held 3 bases outside the gene matches. CDR3 DNA sequence: TGTGCCAGCAGCCGACTAGCGCCAGAGACCCAGTACTTC. This translates into CASSRLAPETQYF.

Many counts were recorded for this clonotype. The chain joins TRBV7-2 to TRBJ2-1; 9 bases are a match to TRBD2. The ends lost 5 bases at V and 4 bases at J; junction bases unmatched: 9. This CDR3 spans 16 amino acids. The germline CDR1 and CDR2 sequences are SGHTA and FQGNSA. For the CDR3, the DNA is TGTGCCAGCAGCCCCTGGGATAGCGGGGGTTACAATGAGCAGTTCTTC. Translating gives CASSPWDSGGYNEQFF.

As regards this clonotype: This may be a read error, as it is one base from a much larger clone. The rearrangement joins TRBV7-3 to TRBJ2-5, with D uncertain. This CDR3 contains 12 residues. The germline V gene encodes CDR1 SGHTA and CDR2 FQGTGA. The CDR3 DNA reads TGTGCCTGCAGCTCAATTGGACAGACCCAGTACTTC. This gives the protein CACSSIGQTQYF.

The table lists this clonotype with many counts. The chain is built from TRBV6-2 or TRBV6-3 and TRBJ2-7; tentative D call: TRBD2 (6 bases). Germline V gene lookup returns CDR1 MNHEY and CDR2 SVGEGT. Trimming took 10 bases from V and 12 from J, leaving 22 bases between them. The CDR3 spans 12 residues. CDR3: CATTGHSVEGYF. CDR3 DNA sequence: TGTGCCACCACCGGGCATTCTGTGGAGGGGTACTTC.

This clonotype was observed a handful of times. This rearrangement joins TRBV28 to TRBJ2-1; D is possibly TRBD1 (6 bases). V lost 7 bases to trimming and J lost 9 bases, with 19 bases between them. Germline V lookup: CDR1 MDHEN, CDR2 SYDVKM. This CDR3 has 14 residues. The CDR3 sequence: CASTLDRPNGEQFF. CDR3 nucleotides: TGTGCCAGCACGTTAGACAGGCCTAATGGTGAGCAGTTCTTC.

This clonotype has at least ten counts. The CDR3, as DNA: TGTGCCAGCAGCTTAAAGGCCAGCCGCACAGATACGCAGTATTTT. Translating it yields CASSLKASRTDTQYF. This sequence joins TRBV7-2 and TRBJ2-3; D call uncertain. The V and J ends lost 2 bases and 1 base respectively, with 10 bases between them. The germline CDR1 and CDR2 sequences are SGHTA and FQGNSA. The CDR3 length is 15 residues.

There are many counts of this clonotype. The chain uses TRBV5-4 and TRBJ2-3; D is perhaps TRBD2 (5 bases). V lost 2 bases and J 0 bases, leaving 13 bases between the germline ends. Germline V gives CDR1 SGHNT, CDR2 YYREEE (reference sequence). This CDR3 comprises 16 residues. The CDR3 DNA is TGTGCCAGCAGCTTCGCGGGCCGAAGAAGCACAGATACGCAGTATTTT. Its protein is CASSFAGRRSTDTQYF.

This clonotype has at least ten counts. The chain is built from TRBV9 and TRBJ2-5, with 7 bases identical to TRBD1. The CDR3 runs 14 residues. Germline CDR1 SGDLS, CDR2 YYNGEE. V shed 0 bases, J shed 1 base, and the junction held 0 bases outside the gene matches. CDR3 coding DNA: TGTGCCAGCAGCGTAGGGGACAGCCAAGAGACCCAGTACTTC. It encodes CASSVGDSQETQYF.

This clonotype appeared many times. V is TRBV6-2 or TRBV6-3 and J is TRBJ2-5, with D perhaps matching TRBD2 (6 bases). The CDR3 runs to 15 residues. Per germline, CDR1 MNHEY and CDR2 SVGEGT. With 4 bases removed from V and 5 bases from J, the gap between germline ends came to 17 bases. The CDR3 loop reads CASSLGLRVRETQYF. CDR3 sequence (DNA): TGTGCCAGCAGTTTGGGACTCCGAGTAAGGGAGACCCAGTACTTC.

The genes are TRBV5-6 and TRBJ2-2, with D maybe TRBD1 (6 bases). Trimming removed 2 bases at V and 2 bases at J, with 13 bases between. This CDR3 contains 16 residues. The germline V gene encodes CDR1 SGHDT and CDR2 YYEEEE. The CDR3 protein is CASSFVRTVNTGELFF. In DNA form, the CDR3 reads TGTGCCAGCAGCTTTGTCAGGACAGTTAACACCGGGGAGCTGTTTTTT.

The chain links TRBV5-1 to TRBJ2-5; D tentatively reads TRBD1 or TRBD2 (5 bases each). V was shortened by 4 bases and J by 4 bases, with 17 bases between the two germline ends. Per the germline V gene, CDR1 is SGHRS and CDR2 is YFSETQ. The CDR3 spans 15 residues. The CDR3, as DNA: TGCGCCAGCAGCCCGGAAGTGGGGGTCCCAGAGACCCAGTACTTC. Amino acid sequence: CASSPEVGVPETQYF.

This chain links TRBV12-3 or TRBV12-4 with TRBJ2-5; D gene ambiguous. V gave up 2 bases and J gave up 11 bases, with 18 bases separating them. The CDR3 contains 14 residues. CDR3 amino acids: CASSLSRPYDEQYF. CDR3 in DNA: TGTGCCAGCAGTTTATCCCGCCCCTACGATGAGCAGTACTTC.

The genes are TRBV6-2 or TRBV6-3 and TRBJ1-5; the D gene is possibly TRBD1 (5 bases). The CDR3 is made up of 15 amino acids. The germline CDR1 and CDR2 sequences are MNHEY and SVGEGT. Trimming took 7 bases from V and 0 from J, leaving 13 bases between them. In DNA, the CDR3 is TGTGCCAGCACCTGGGCGGGGCATAGCAATCAGCCCCAGCATTTT. Amino acid sequence: CASTWAGHSNQPQHF.

In its sample, this clonotype was seen many times. The chain carries TRBV4-1 and TRBJ1-4, with 7 positions matching TRBD1. The germline gives CDR1 MGHRA, CDR2 YSYEKL. This CDR3 comprises 14 residues. Trimming removed 4 bases from V and 3 bases from J; junction bases left unmatched: 2. The CDR3 here is CASSRGQSNEKLFF. The CDR3 DNA is TGCGCCAGCAGCCGGGGACAGTCTAATGAAAAACTGTTTTTT.

This clonotype was counted at least ten times. This CDR3 reads CASSPGQGELLWYEQYF. For the CDR3, the DNA is TGTGCCAGCAGCCCGGGACAGGGGGAACTCCTTTGGTACGAGCAGTACTTC. The chain uses TRBV7-2 and TRBJ2-7; 11 nucleotides agree with TRBD1. Germline CDR1 reads SGHTA; CDR2 reads FQGNSA. V trimming: 5 bases; J trimming: 4 bases; junction bases outside the gene matches: 13. The CDR3 extends over 17 amino acids.

In its sample, this clonotype was seen many times. This CDR3 is CASSHGLTYEQYF. The CDR3 DNA reads as TGTGCCAGCAGCCACGGACTGACCTACGAGCAGTACTTC. V and J are TRBV7-8 and TRBJ2-7; weak D call: TRBD2 (5 bases). The CDR3 has 13 residues. Germline V gives CDR1 SGHVS, CDR2 FQNEAQ. Trimming took 5 bases from V and 2 from J, leaving 10 bases between them.

On this clonotype itself: Being one base from a much bigger clone, this may be a read error. The CDR3 loop is CASRPDRDQPQHF. The CDR3 bases are TGTGCCAGCAGGCCTGACAGGGATCAGCCCCAGCATTTT. The chain uses TRBV6-2 or TRBV6-3 and TRBJ1-5, with 7 bases aligning to TRBD1. The CDR3 is 13 residues long. Per germline, CDR1 MNHEY and CDR2 SVGEGT. Losses at the gene ends were 6 bases for V and 5 bases for J; bases not matched to a gene: 4.